This record looks at one TCR beta chain sequence and its context. The data are from a study of shared clonotypes between healthy human individuals. The CDR3 runs 13 residues. V was trimmed by 2 bases and J by 4 bases, leaving 9 bases between them. Germline V gives CDR1 MNHNS, CDR2 SASEGT. PBMC DNA, left unsorted, was sequenced on ten immunoSEQ deep assay plates. Sequencing used immunoSEQ multiplex PCR; TCRdb keeps in-frame clones, though not all of them. The sample holds about half a million clones, about 84% seen once. The chain is built from TRBV6-1 and TRBJ2-7, with D uncertain. The sequenced sample consisted of PBMCs. This clonotype originated in a woman aged 40 to 49 in good health. Some clones in this sample may be carry-over from other donors' samples. Written as DNA, the CDR3 is TGTGCCAGCAGTGAAATGCGCTATTACGAGCAGTACTTC. Its protein product is CASSEMRYYEQYF.